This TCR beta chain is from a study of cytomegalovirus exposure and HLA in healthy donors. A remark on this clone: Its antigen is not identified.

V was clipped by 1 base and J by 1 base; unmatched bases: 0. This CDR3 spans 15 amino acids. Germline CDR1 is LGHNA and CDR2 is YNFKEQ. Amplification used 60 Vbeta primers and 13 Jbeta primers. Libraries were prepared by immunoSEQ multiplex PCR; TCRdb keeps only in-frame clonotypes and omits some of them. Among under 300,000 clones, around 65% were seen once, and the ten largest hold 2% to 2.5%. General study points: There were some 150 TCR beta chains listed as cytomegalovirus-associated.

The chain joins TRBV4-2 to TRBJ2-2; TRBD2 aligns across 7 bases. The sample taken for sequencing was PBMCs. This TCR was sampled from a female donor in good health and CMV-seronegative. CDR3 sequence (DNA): TGTGCCAGCAGCCAAGGCGGGAGGAACACCGGGGAGCTGTTTTTT. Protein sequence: CASSQGGRNTGELFF.